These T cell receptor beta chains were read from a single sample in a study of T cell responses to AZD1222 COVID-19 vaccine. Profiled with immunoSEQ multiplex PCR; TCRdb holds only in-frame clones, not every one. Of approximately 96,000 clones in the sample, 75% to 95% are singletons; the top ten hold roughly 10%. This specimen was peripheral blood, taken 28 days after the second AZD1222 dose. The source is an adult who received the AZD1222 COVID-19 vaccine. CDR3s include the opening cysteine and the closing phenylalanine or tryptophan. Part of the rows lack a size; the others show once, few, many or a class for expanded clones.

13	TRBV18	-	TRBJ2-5	CASSPGTVETQYF
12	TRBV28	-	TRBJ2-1	CASSLTYNEQFF
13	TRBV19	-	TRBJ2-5	CASSSGRWETQYF
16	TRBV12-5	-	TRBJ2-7	CASGFPRTGVGYEQYF
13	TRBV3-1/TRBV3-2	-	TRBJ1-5	CASSQYGNQPQHF
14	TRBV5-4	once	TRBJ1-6	CASSLTGVQRPLHF
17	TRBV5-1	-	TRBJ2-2	CASSLEPGPLNTGELFF
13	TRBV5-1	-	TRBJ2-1	CASSLLDGDEQFF
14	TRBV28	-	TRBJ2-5	CASSFGRGQETQYF
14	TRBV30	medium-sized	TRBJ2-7	CAWSVPGRSYEQYF
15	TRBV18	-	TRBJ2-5	CASSPSDRGSETQYF
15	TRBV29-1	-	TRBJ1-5	CSVGQGPGVNQPQHF
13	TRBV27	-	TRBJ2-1	CASSLWVANEQFF
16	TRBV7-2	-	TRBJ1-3	CASSLAQGDSGNTIYF
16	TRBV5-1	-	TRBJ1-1	CASSLTSRQKNTEAFF
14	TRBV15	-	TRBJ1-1	CATSTERLNTEAFF
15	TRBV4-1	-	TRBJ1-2	CASSQPGQGTYGYTF
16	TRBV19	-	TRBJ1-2	CASSIARAVMAYGYTF
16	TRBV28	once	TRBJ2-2	CASSFSSSGSTGELFF
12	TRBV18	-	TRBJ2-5	CASSPILETQYF
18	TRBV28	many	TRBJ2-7	CASSSPTFGTSGSYEQYF
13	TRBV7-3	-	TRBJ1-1	CASSGARDTEAFF
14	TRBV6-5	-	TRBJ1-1	CASSTAESRTEAFF
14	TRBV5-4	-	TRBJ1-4	CASSRDIGDEKLFF
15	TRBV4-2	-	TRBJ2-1	CASSQGGTSGREQFF
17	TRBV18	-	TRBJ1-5	CASSPAMRRGENQPQHF
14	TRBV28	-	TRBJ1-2	CASSTRDRPYGYTF
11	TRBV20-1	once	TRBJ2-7	CSSPLNYEQYF
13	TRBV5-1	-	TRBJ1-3	CASSLTFGNTIYF
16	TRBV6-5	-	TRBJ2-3	CASSFRLARNTDTQYF
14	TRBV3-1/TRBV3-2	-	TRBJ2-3	CASSQGGGPDTQYF
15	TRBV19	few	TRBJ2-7	CASSLLAGGDYEQYF
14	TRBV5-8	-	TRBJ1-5	CASSLRGGGQPQHF
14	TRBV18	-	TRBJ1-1	CASSPRRESTEAFF
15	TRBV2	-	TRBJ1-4	CASKGPSGTPEKLFF
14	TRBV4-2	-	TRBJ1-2	CASTPGQAIYGYTF
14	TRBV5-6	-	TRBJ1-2	CASSLRAGNYGYTF
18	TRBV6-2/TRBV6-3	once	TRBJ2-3	CASSYLSGRSQNTDTQYF
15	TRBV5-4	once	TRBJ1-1	CASSSRAPEHTEAFF
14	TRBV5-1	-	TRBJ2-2	CASKGNPNTGELFF
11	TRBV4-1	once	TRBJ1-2	CASSQEQALTF
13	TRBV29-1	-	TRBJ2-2	CSGGTRSGGELFF
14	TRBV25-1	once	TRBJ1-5	CASSELTENQPQHF
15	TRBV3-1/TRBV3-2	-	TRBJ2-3	CASSQGSGRTDTQYF
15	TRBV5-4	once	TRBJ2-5	CASSPSPVVGETQYF
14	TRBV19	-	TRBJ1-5	CASSGLPSNQPQHF
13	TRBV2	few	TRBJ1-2	CASLRDSNYGYTF
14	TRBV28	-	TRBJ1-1	CASSFRGSNTEAFF
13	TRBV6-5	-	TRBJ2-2	CASSYAGLRELFF
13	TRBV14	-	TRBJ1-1	CASSLQRNTEAFF
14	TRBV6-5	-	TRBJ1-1	CATFRRFGDTEAFF
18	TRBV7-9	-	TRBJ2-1	CASSLVWGRRGAYNEQFF